These 21 T cell receptor beta chains originate from one sample sequenced in a study of blood T cell repertoires in COVID-19. Clones were read by immunoSEQ multiplex PCR, and TCRdb kept only the in-frame ones, dropping some. The sample has 500,000 or so clones, roughly nine tenths seen once. Sequencing was performed on PBMCs or T cells enriched from blood (not recorded which). Receptor source: a woman aged 18 to 35 who had recovered from COVID-19.

This clone was seen a single time. The V and J genes are TRBV10-3 and TRBJ1-1, with D maybe TRBD1 (6 bases). With 10 bases removed from V and 2 bases from J, the gap between germline ends came to 17 bases. Germline values: CDR1 ENHRY, CDR2 SYGVKD. CDR3 size: 14 residues. CDR3 DNA: TGTGCCACGAGGGCGACAGGAGACAACACTGAAGCTTTCTTT. Residues: CATRATGDNTEAFF.

The V call is TRBV12-3 or TRBV12-4, the J call TRBJ2-5, with 9 positions matching TRBD1. V dropped 4 bases and J dropped 7; count of bases not matched to a gene: 4. The CDR3 length is 13 residues. The CDR3 bases are TGTGCCAGCAGTTCGCTGGACAGGGGGACCCAGTACTTC. It yields the protein CASSSLDRGTQYF.

The V gene is TRBV18, the J gene TRBJ1-2; 8 bases match TRBD1. The germline gives CDR1 KGHSH, CDR2 LQKENI. V gave up 2 bases and J gave up 7 bases; unmatched junction bases: 6. CDR3 length equals 14 residues. In DNA form, the CDR3 reads TGTGCCAGCTCACCATCACACGACAGGGGTGGCTACACCTTC. This gives the protein CASSPSHDRGGYTF.

The CDR3 is CASSPYRGGSYEQYF. Written as DNA, the CDR3 is TGTGCCAGCAGTCCCTACAGGGGCGGGTCCTACGAGCAGTACTTC. This sequence joins TRBV6-5 and TRBJ2-7, with 7 bases matching TRBD1. Germline loops: CDR1 MNHEY, CDR2 SVGAGI. V lost 5 bases to trimming and J lost 1 base; unmatched junction nucleotides: 8. The CDR3 length is 15 residues.

The count of this clone is one. The chain employs TRBV3-1 (or the pseudogene TRBV3-2) and TRBJ1-1; 9 bases fit TRBD1. V trimming: 0 bases; J trimming: 11 bases; junction bases outside the gene matches: 10. Germline V CDR1 and CDR2: LGHDT, YNNKEL (reference sequence). There are 15 residues in the CDR3. This chain's CDR3 is CASSQEGQGQDLAFF. The CDR3 region has the DNA TGTGCCAGCAGCCAAGAGGGACAGGGTCAGGATTTGGCTTTCTTT.

This chain links TRBV20-1 with TRBJ1-1; no reliable D call. Trimming took off 6 bases at V and 4 bases at J, with 9 bases between the two ends. The germline gives CDR1 DFQATT, CDR2 SNEGSKA (reference sequence). The length of the CDR3 is 11 residues. The CDR3 protein is CSALLSTEAFF. The CDR3 coding sequence is TGCAGTGCCCTACTTTCCACTGAAGCTTTCTTT.

This sequence joins TRBV6-6 and TRBJ2-2, with TRBD2 identical over 16 bases. Germline V gene lookup returns CDR1 MNHNY and CDR2 SVGAGI (reference sequence). The CDR3 is made up of 18 amino acids. The ends lost 5 bases at V and 0 bases at J; junction bases unmatched: 3. CDR3 coding DNA: TGTGCCAGCAGTCCGGGACTAGCGGGGGGGGCGAACACCGGGGAGCTGTTTTTT. Amino acid sequence: CASSPGLAGGANTGELFF.

V and J are TRBV19 and TRBJ1-6, with D maybe TRBD1 (5 bases). The V end was cut by 5 bases, the J end by 9 bases, with 8 bases between. The V gene's germline CDR1 is LNHDA and CDR2 SQIVND (reference sequence). This CDR3 spans 12 amino acids. The CDR3 is CASSLTASPLHF. As DNA, the CDR3 is TGTGCCAGTAGTTTGACAGCTTCACCCCTCCACTTT.

The chain employs TRBV6-5 and TRBJ2-7, with TRBD1 matching over 10 bases. Germline trimming cut 2 bases from V and 6 bases from J; bases unmatched to any gene: 4. CDR3 length equals 14 residues. From germline, CDR1 is MNHEY and CDR2 SVGAGI. The CDR3 nucleotides are TGTGCCAGCAGTTACCGGGACAGGGGTTTCGAGCAGTACTTC. Translation gives CASSYRDRGFEQYF.

V usage is TRBV5-8 and J usage is TRBJ1-4; no clear D. There are 15 residues in the CDR3. Trimming pared 3 bases from V and 2 bases from J, leaving 11 bases between. Germline CDR1 is SGHTS and CDR2 is YDEGEE. Here the CDR3 reads CASSSLGVTNEKLFF. CDR3 sequence (DNA): TGTGCCAGCAGCTCGCTCGGGGTGACTAATGAAAAACTGTTTTTT.

The chain has TRBV4-2 and TRBJ2-7, with TRBD2 matching 10 bases. V shed 6 bases and J 5 bases; nucleotides not matched to a gene: 10. This CDR3 is 15 amino acids long. The germline V gene encodes CDR1 LGHNA and CDR2 YNFKEQ. In DNA, the CDR3 is TGTGCCAGCAGACCCGATCTAGCGGGGGACGACGAGCAGTACTTC. This translates into CASRPDLAGDDEQYF.

The rearrangement uses TRBV7-2 and TRBJ2-3, with D uncertain. The germline V and J ends were trimmed by 3 bases and 1 base, with 2 bases remaining between them. The CDR3 totals 12 residues. Germline lookup yields CDR1 SGHTA and CDR2 FQGNSA. The CDR3 spells CASSFGTDTQYF. The CDR3 bases are TGTGCCAGCAGCTTCGGCACAGATACGCAGTATTTT. Using reference TRBV7-2 and TRBJ2-3 for the parts outside the CDR3, the full variable domain is GAGVSQSPSNKVTEKGKDVELRCDPISGHTALYWYRQSLGQGLEFLIYFQGNSAPDKSGLPSDRFSAERTGGSVSTLTIQRTQQEDSAVYLCASSFGTDTQYFGPGTRLTVL.

CDR3 protein: CASSEQGPEAFF. CDR3 coding DNA: TGTGCCAGCAGTGAACAGGGGCCTGAAGCTTTCTTT. The chain recombines TRBV2 with TRBJ1-1, with a weak D call TRBD1 (6 bases). The CDR3 loop spans 12 amino acids. Germline V lookup: CDR1 SNHLY, CDR2 FYNNEI. V lost 2 bases and J lost 6, with 7 bases in between.

The V and J genes are TRBV4-2 and TRBJ1-3; 11 bases align to TRBD1. Germline trimming cut 5 bases from V and 4 bases from J; bases unmatched to any gene: 1. Germline V gene lookup returns CDR1 LGHNA and CDR2 YNFKEQ. The CDR3 sequence is 14 residues long. CDR3 nucleotides: TGTGCCAGCAGCGGACAGGGGGCAGGAAACACCATATATTTT. It translates to CASSGQGAGNTIYF.

The chain employs TRBV29-1 and TRBJ2-2; TRBD1 might be the D (6 bases). Trimming pared 3 bases from V and 4 bases from J, leaving 15 bases between. The germline CDR1 and CDR2 sequences are SQVTM and ANQGSEA. The CDR3 contains 15 residues. This CDR3 reads CSVEKGVGGTGELFF. The CDR3 DNA sequence: TGCAGCGTTGAGAAGGGGGTAGGGGGCACCGGGGAGCTGTTTTTT.

This rearrangement joins TRBV28 to TRBJ1-6; 9 bases line up with TRBD1. Trimming at V came to 8 bases and at J to 5 bases, leaving 10 bases not matched to a gene. Germline CDR1 and CDR2: MDHEN and SYDVKM. The CDR3 loop spans 16 amino acids. The DNA for the CDR3 is TGTGCCAGCCGACTAGGACAGGGGTGGAATAATTCACCCCTCCACTTT. It codes for CASRLGQGWNNSPLHF.

Notes on this clone: This sample also contains other DNA sequences that code for the same CDR3. This chain links TRBV9 with TRBJ2-5, with TRBD2 as a possible D gene (5 bases). The CDR3 has 14 amino acids. CDR1 is SGDLS and CDR2 is YYNGEE in the germline V gene. The V end was cut by 0 bases, the J end by 2 bases, with 8 bases between. The CDR3 nucleotides are TGTGCCAGCAGCGTAGCGGGGAGTCAAGAGACCCAGTACTTC. Translation: CASSVAGSQETQYF.

The chain uses TRBV27 and TRBJ1-6; D possibly corresponds to TRBD1 (5 bases). The CDR3 runs to 16 residues. V shed 5 bases and J shed 9 bases, with 20 bases lying between them. CDR1 is MNHEY, CDR2 SMNVEV, per germline (reference sequence). This chain's CDR3 is CASSGGMAGKGSPLHF. The DNA for the CDR3 is TGTGCCAGCAGTGGGGGGATGGCCGGGAAGGGTTCACCCCTCCACTTT.

The chain combines TRBV6-1 with TRBJ2-7, with 7 nucleotides matching TRBD1. J lost 4 bases, V lost 2 bases, and 8 bases had no gene match. The CDR3 totals 15 residues. Germline CDR1 reads MNHNS; CDR2 reads SASEGT. Written as DNA, the CDR3 is TGTGCCAGCAGTGAAATGGGACAGCAGATATACGAGCAGTACTTC. Translating gives CASSEMGQQIYEQYF.

The rearrangement links TRBV10-1 to TRBJ2-1; 13 nucleotides agree with TRBD2. Per germline, CDR1 WNHNN and CDR2 SYGVQD (reference sequence). The J segment lost 5 bases and the V segment lost 6 bases, leaving 10 bases of the junction unmatched. The CDR3 has 17 residues. This CDR3 is CASRPLGLAGTNNEQFF. As DNA, the CDR3 is TGCGCCAGCAGACCTTTGGGACTAGCGGGGACAAACAATGAGCAGTTCTTC.

This clone has a single count. The chain recombines TRBV11-2 with TRBJ2-1; D perhaps matches TRBD1 (5 bases). Germline V gene sequence: CDR1 SGHAT, CDR2 FQNNGV. CDR3 length: 12 residues. The V gene lost 5 bases and the J gene lost 9 bases, with 11 bases spanning the gap. The CDR3 DNA is TGTGCCAGCAGCCGAATGCAGGGTGAGCAGTTCTTC. It translates to CASSRMQGEQFF.